The present T cell receptor beta chain was sequenced within a study of OX40 agonist ivuxolimab in advanced cancers. The overall study: Partial responses were achieved by three patients, of whom one had hepatocellular carcinoma and two had cutaneous melanoma. Study findings and constraints: Low clonal expansion, among the lowest seen, marked partial responders at 0.1-3.0 mg/kg. The study found that CD8+ T cells averaged more expanded clones than CD4+.

Of note for this clone: Its antigen remains unknown.

This table comes from immunoSEQ multiplex PCR, and its TCRdb copy is limited to in-frame clones, with some not included. The table has tens of thousands of clones, roughly 87% seen once. On cycle 4 day 1 and cycle 7 day 1, as well as at baseline, blood was sampled. This CDR3 region has 12 residues. Germline loops: CDR1 MNHEY, CDR2 SVGAGI. J was trimmed by 9 bases and V by 6 bases; bases with no gene match: 4. The source was CD4+ or CD8+ T cells sorted from blood, collected in a trial of the OX40 agonist ivuxolimab. V usage is TRBV6-5 and J usage is TRBJ2-1; 8 bases are a match to TRBD2. This receptor was obtained from an adult with an advanced solid tumor such as melanoma, head and neck, liver or kidney cancer. The chain's CDR3 is CASSQTSAEQFF. CDR3 nucleotide sequence: TGTGCCAGCAGCCAGACTAGCGCTGAGCAGTTCTTC.